This is a list of T cell receptor beta chains from one sample in a study of patients and donors after allogeneic stem cell transplantation. TCRdb fed the RT-PCR reads into MiXCR, producing one record per CDR3 protein. The sample yields some 960,000 distinct CDR3 sequences, approximately 18% seen once. Sequenced: blood, either unsorted or a sorted T cell fraction (not recorded which). The receptors were sampled from a human donor who was either an allogeneic HSCT recipient or a stem cell or donor lymphocyte infusion donor (not recorded which). It is not recorded whose cells these are; they may come from a transplant donor. Each CDR3 is given with its conserved first and last residue. The D gene is left open where the match is weak. Not every row has a clone size; where given, it reads once, few, many or a size class.

v_gene: TRBV7-9
j_gene: TRBJ1-2
abundance: -
d_gene: TRBD1
CDR3nt: TGTGCCAGCAGCGCCGGGACAGGGGGCCCCTATGGCTACACCTTC
CDR3aa: CASSAGTGGPYGYTF

v_gene: TRBV6-4
j_gene: TRBJ2-3
abundance: many
d_gene: TRBD2
CDR3nt: TGTGCCAGCAGTGAACTAGCGGGAGTACGCGCAGATACGCAGTATTTT
CDR3aa: CASSELAGVRADTQYF

v_gene: TRBV9
j_gene: TRBJ2-1
abundance: -
d_gene: TRBD1
CDR3nt: TGTGCCAGCAGCCTCCGGACAGGGTGGAACAATGAGCAGTTCTTC
CDR3aa: CASSLRTGWNNEQFF

v_gene: TRBV11-3
j_gene: TRBJ1-5
abundance: -
d_gene: TRBD1
CDR3nt: TGTGCCAGCCGCTTCCGGGACAGGGTTTTTCAGCCCCAGCATTTT
CDR3aa: CASRFRDRVFQPQHF

v_gene: TRBV3-1
j_gene: TRBJ2-7
abundance: few
d_gene: -
CDR3nt: TGTGCCAGCAGCCAAGGAATTGCCGTTATCTACGAGCAGTACTTC
CDR3aa: CASSQGIAVIYEQYF

v_gene: TRBV6-5
j_gene: TRBJ1-4
abundance: -
d_gene: -
CDR3nt: TGTGCCAGCAGTCTCCCGGGTGAAAAACTGTTTTTT
CDR3aa: CASSLPGEKLFF

v_gene: TRBV5-1
j_gene: TRBJ1-1
abundance: -
d_gene: -
CDR3nt: TGCGCCAGCAGCTTGGATGGGGCTATAGACACTGAAGCTTTCTTT
CDR3aa: CASSLDGAIDTEAFF

v_gene: TRBV9
j_gene: TRBJ2-1
abundance: -
d_gene: -
CDR3nt: TGTGCCAGCAGCGTAGGACTGGGGTCTGAGAATGAGCAGTTCTTC
CDR3aa: CASSVGLGSENEQFF

v_gene: TRBV16
j_gene: TRBJ2-5
abundance: few
d_gene: -
CDR3nt: TGTGCCAGCAGCCAATGGCAGGAAAGGCAGGAGACCCAGTACTTC
CDR3aa: CASSQWQERQETQYF

v_gene: TRBV6-5
j_gene: TRBJ2-3
abundance: few
d_gene: -
CDR3nt: TGTGCCAGCAGTTACGATAGAAAACCCCGCCGAGGCAGCACAGATACGCAGTATTTT
CDR3aa: CASSYDRKPRRGSTDTQYF

v_gene: TRBV6-5
j_gene: TRBJ1-2
abundance: -
d_gene: TRBD1
CDR3nt: TGTGCCAGCAGTTACTCGACAGGGGAAGGTTATGGCTACACCTTC
CDR3aa: CASSYSTGEGYGYTF

v_gene: TRBV20-1
j_gene: TRBJ2-1
abundance: -
d_gene: -
CDR3nt: TGCAGTGCTAGAGATCTACCTCGCTCGGGATTTTCGGATGAGCAGTTCTTC
CDR3aa: CSARDLPRSGFSDEQFF

v_gene: TRBV4-2
j_gene: TRBJ2-7
abundance: few
d_gene: TRBD1
CDR3nt: TGTGCCAGCAGCCAAGCTCCTCCGGGACAGCGTGGCGAGCAGTACTTC
CDR3aa: CASSQAPPGQRGEQYF

v_gene: TRBV10-3
j_gene: TRBJ1-3
abundance: -
d_gene: -
CDR3nt: TGTGCCATCAGTGAGTCAAGCTCTGGAAACACCATATATTTT
CDR3aa: CAISESSSGNTIYF

v_gene: TRBV6-5
j_gene: TRBJ1-5
abundance: -
d_gene: -
CDR3nt: TGTGCCAGCAGTTACGGGGGCCCCTTCAATCAGCCCCAGCGTTTT
CDR3aa: CASSYGGPFNQPQRF

v_gene: TRBV7-9
j_gene: TRBJ2-2
abundance: -
d_gene: -
CDR3nt: TGTGCCAGCAGCTTAGAGTGGCGGGACTTGAACACCGGGGAGCTGTTTTTT
CDR3aa: CASSLEWRDLNTGELFF

v_gene: TRBV10-3
j_gene: TRBJ1-2
abundance: -
d_gene: TRBD1
CDR3nt: TGTGCCATCAGGGAGGACAGGAGCTATGGCTACACCTTC
CDR3aa: CAIREDRSYGYTF

v_gene: TRBV29-1
j_gene: TRBJ1-3
abundance: few
d_gene: -
CDR3nt: TGCAGCGTTGGGAGAACGGTGGCTGGAAACACCATATATTTT
CDR3aa: CSVGRTVAGNTIYF

v_gene: TRBV19
j_gene: TRBJ1-2
abundance: few
d_gene: -
CDR3nt: TGTGCCAGTAGTAATATCGGCCGCGGTGGCTACACCTTC
CDR3aa: CASSNIGRGGYTF

v_gene: TRBV20-1
j_gene: TRBJ2-3
abundance: -
d_gene: -
CDR3nt: TGCAGTGCAAAGGGAGGGGGGTCCCCGGCCGAGGGTACGCAGTATTTT
CDR3aa: CSAKGGGSPAEGTQYF

v_gene: TRBV2
j_gene: TRBJ1-1
abundance: few
d_gene: -
CDR3nt: TGTGCCAGCAGTGCCGTCGGGACGCACCCGAGCACTGAAGCTTTCTTT
CDR3aa: CASSAVGTHPSTEAFF

v_gene: TRBV12-3/TRBV12-4
j_gene: TRBJ2-1
abundance: -
d_gene: TRBD1
CDR3nt: TGTGCCAGCAGTTTCCGGGACAGGGCCGCCAATGAGCAGTTCTTC
CDR3aa: CASSFRDRAANEQFF

v_gene: TRBV15
j_gene: TRBJ1-2
abundance: -
d_gene: -
CDR3nt: TGTGCCACCAGTTCTGGACGTTCGGGGAGCTACACCTTC
CDR3aa: CATSSGRSGSYTF

v_gene: TRBV12-3/TRBV12-4
j_gene: TRBJ1-2
abundance: few
d_gene: -
CDR3nt: TGTGCCAGCAGGCGACGGTCGTATGGCTACACCTTC
CDR3aa: CASRRRSYGYTF

v_gene: TRBV5-1
j_gene: TRBJ2-3
abundance: few
d_gene: -
CDR3nt: TGCGCCAGCAGCTTGGGAATCGCCCCAGTCGTGGCAGATACGCAGTATTTT
CDR3aa: CASSLGIAPVVADTQYF

v_gene: TRBV9
j_gene: TRBJ2-7
abundance: few
d_gene: -
CDR3nt: TGTGCCAGCAGCGTAGGGGGAGGGGACACGAGCTCCTACGAGCAGTACTTC
CDR3aa: CASSVGGGDTSSYEQYF

v_gene: TRBV7-9
j_gene: TRBJ1-1
abundance: -
d_gene: -
CDR3nt: TGTGCCAGCAGCTTAAGGTCCGGAGGGAACACTGAAGCTTTCTTT
CDR3aa: CASSLRSGGNTEAFF

v_gene: TRBV5-1
j_gene: TRBJ2-7
abundance: many
d_gene: TRBD1
CDR3nt: TGCGCCAGCACCGATCCGGGACAGGGTCCCTACGAGCAGTACTTC
CDR3aa: CASTDPGQGPYEQYF

v_gene: TRBV5-1
j_gene: TRBJ2-7
abundance: many
d_gene: -
CDR3nt: TGCGCCAGCAGCTTGATTACGACAGGCACTAGGGAGCAGTACTTC
CDR3aa: CASSLITTGTREQYF

v_gene: TRBV28
j_gene: TRBJ1-1
abundance: -
d_gene: -
CDR3nt: TGTGCCAGCAGTCCGGCCGGGGGCCACACTGAAGCTTTCTTT
CDR3aa: CASSPAGGHTEAFF

v_gene: TRBV12-3/TRBV12-4
j_gene: TRBJ1-2
abundance: many
d_gene: -
CDR3nt: TGTGCCAGCAGTTTCATCGGACAGAATAATGGCTACACCTTC
CDR3aa: CASSFIGQNNGYTF